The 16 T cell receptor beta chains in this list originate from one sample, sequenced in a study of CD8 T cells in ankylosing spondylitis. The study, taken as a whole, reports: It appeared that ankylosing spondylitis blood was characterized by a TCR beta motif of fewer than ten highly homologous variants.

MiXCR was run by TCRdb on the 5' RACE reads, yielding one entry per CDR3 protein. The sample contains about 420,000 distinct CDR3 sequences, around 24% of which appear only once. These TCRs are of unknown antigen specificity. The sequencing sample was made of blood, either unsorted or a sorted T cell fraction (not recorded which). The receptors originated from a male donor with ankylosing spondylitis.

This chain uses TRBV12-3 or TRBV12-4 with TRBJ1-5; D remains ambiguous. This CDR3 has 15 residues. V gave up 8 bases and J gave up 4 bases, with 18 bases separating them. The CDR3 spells CASAQGRARNQPQHF. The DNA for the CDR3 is TGTGCCAGCGCCCAAGGCAGAGCGAGAAATCAGCCCCAGCATTTT.

DNA for the CDR3: TGTGCCAGCAGCCAAGGGTATAGCGGGAGTTCCTACAATGAGCAGTTCTTC. Protein: CASSQGYSGSSYNEQFF. The rearrangement uses TRBV4-2 and TRBJ2-1, with 9 nucleotides matching TRBD2. This CDR3 contains 17 residues. Germline CDR1 reads LGHNA; CDR2 reads YNFKEQ. V gave up 1 base and J gave up 1 base; unmatched junction bases: 5.

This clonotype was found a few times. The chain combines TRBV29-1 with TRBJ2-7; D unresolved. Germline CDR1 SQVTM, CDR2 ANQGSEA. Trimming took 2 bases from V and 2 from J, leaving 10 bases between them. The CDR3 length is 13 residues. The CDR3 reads CSVEIGRAYEQYF. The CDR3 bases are TGCAGCGTTGAAATTGGCAGAGCCTACGAGCAGTACTTC.

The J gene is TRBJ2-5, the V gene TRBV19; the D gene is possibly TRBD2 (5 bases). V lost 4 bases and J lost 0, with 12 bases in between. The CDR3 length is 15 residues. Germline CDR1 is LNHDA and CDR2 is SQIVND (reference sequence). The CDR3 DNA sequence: TGTGCCAGTAGTACCCACCTAGCAGACCAAGAGACCCAGTACTTC. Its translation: CASSTHLADQETQYF.

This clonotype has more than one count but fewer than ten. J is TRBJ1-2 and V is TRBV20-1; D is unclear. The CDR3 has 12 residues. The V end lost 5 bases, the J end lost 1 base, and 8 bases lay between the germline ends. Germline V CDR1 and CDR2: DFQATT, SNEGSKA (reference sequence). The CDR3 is CSAEDGNYGYTF. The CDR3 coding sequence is TGCAGTGCTGAGGACGGTAACTATGGCTACACCTTC.

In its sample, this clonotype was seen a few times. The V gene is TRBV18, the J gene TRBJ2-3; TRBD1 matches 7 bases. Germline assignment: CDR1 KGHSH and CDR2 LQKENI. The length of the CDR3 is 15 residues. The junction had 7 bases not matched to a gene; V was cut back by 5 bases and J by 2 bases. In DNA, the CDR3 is TGTGCCAGCTCAGTCCGACAGGGTCTCACAGATACGCAGTATTTT. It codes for CASSVRQGLTDTQYF.

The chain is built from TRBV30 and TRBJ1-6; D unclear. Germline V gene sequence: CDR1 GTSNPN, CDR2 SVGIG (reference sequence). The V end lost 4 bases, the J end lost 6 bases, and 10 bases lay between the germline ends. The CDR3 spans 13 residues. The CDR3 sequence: CAWNVIPNSPLHF. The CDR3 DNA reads TGTGCCTGGAACGTAATTCCTAATTCACCCCTCCACTTT.

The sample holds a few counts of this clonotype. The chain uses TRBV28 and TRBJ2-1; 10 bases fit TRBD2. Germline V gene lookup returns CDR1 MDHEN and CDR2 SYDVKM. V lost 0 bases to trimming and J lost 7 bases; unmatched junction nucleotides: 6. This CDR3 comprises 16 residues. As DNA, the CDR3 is TGTGCCAGCAGTTTATGGGGGACTAGCGATTGGAATGAGCAGTTCTTC. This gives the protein CASSLWGTSDWNEQFF.

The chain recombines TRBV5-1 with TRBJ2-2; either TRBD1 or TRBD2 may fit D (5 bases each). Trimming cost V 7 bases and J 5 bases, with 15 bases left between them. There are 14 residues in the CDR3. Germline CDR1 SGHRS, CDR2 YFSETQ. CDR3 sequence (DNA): TGCGCCAGCGAGGGGCAGGGCCTGACCGGGGAGCTGTTTTTT. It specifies CASEGQGLTGELFF.

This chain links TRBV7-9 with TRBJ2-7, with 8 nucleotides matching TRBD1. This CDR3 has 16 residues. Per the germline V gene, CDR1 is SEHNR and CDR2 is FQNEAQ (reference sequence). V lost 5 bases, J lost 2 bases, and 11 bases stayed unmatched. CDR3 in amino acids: CASSPLGQAAPYEQYF. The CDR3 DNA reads TGTGCCAGCAGCCCCCTGGGACAGGCGGCGCCCTACGAGCAGTACTTC.

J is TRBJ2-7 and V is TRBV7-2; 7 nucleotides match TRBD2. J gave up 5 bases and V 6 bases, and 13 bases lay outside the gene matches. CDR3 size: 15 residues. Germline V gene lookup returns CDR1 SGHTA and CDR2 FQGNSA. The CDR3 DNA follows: TGTGCCAGCAGAGGAGGCGGGGGAGGGGTCGACGAGCAGTACTTC. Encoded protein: CASRGGGGGVDEQYF.

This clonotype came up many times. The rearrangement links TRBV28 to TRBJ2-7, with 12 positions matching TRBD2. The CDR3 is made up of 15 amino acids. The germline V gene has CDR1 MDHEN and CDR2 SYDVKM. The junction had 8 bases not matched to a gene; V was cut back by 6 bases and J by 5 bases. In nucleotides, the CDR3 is TGTGCCAGCAGGGGGTCTAGCGGGAGGGCCGACGAGCAGTACTTC. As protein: CASRGSSGRADEQYF.

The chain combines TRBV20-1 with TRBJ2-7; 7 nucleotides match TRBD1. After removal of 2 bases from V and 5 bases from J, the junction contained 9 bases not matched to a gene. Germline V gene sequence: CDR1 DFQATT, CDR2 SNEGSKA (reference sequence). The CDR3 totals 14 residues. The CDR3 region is CSARTRTGLNEQYF. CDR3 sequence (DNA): TGCAGTGCTAGAACCCGGACAGGCTTGAACGAGCAGTACTTC.

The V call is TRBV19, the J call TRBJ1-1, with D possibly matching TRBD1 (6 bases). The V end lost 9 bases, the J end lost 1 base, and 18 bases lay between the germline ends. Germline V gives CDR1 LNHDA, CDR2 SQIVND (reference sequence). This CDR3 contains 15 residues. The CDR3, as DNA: TGTGCCAGCCTTCCCCCGGGACATCAGAACACTGAAGCTTTCTTT. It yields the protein CASLPPGHQNTEAFF.

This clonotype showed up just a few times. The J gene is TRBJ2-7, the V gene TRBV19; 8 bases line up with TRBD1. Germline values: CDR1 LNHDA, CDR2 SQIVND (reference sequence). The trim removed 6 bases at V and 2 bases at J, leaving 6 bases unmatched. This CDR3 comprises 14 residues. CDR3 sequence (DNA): TGTGCCAGTAGCCCCCAGGACAGGGCCTACGAGCAGTACTTC. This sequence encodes CASSPQDRAYEQYF.

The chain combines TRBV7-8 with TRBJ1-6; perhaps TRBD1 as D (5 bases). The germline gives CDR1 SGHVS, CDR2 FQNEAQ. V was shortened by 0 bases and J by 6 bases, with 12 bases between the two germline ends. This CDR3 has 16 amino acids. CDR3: CASSLAPTGGNSPLHF. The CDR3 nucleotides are TGTGCCAGCAGCTTAGCGCCAACAGGCGGTAATTCACCCCTCCACTTT.